This is a list of T cell receptor beta chains from one sample in a study of blood T cell repertoires in COVID-19. Measured with immunoSEQ multiplex PCR; TCRdb has only the in-frame clones, and not every one. The sample records tens of thousands of clones, 80% to 90% being singletons. The sample taken for sequencing was peripheral blood. Source of these receptors: a woman in her 70s in a cohort sampled during active COVID-19. CDR3s include the opening cysteine and the closing phenylalanine or tryptophan. D genes are given only for firm matches. Clone size is given for some rows only: seen once, a few or many times, or a class if the clone is expanded.

TRBJ2-1 - TRBV6-5 TRBD2 CASSTGTSGRFEQFF
TRBJ1-4 - TRBV19 - CASSMGPGGASEKLFF
TRBJ1-2 - TRBV6-2/TRBV6-3 - CASSNPPGQRDGYTF
TRBJ2-7 - TRBV7-9 - CATGGATSYEQYF
TRBJ1-2 - TRBV28 TRBD1 CASSLGDSGGNSYGYTF
TRBJ2-2 few TRBV5-4 TRBD1 CASSGEYRGDTGELFF
TRBJ2-1 - TRBV19 TRBD2 CASSLAGNYNEQFF
TRBJ2-2 - TRBV7-6 TRBD2 CASSPGLALNTGELFF
TRBJ2-7 - TRBV28 - CASSPSGLFTYEQYF
TRBJ2-3 - TRBV28 - CASNSMGSPDTQYF
TRBJ2-5 - TRBV19 - CASSRVVGETQYF
TRBJ2-2 - TRBV11-2 - CASSFELGELFF
TRBJ2-7 - TRBV29-1 TRBD2 CSVVSLAGAYEQYF
TRBJ2-7 - TRBV29-1 TRBD2 CSAGLRAGGDGEQYF
TRBJ2-5 - TRBV5-1 TRBD1 CASSLGDRQYF
TRBJ2-3 - TRBV2 TRBD2 CASKGGPTSVPTDF
TRBJ2-1 - TRBV28 - CASSSARSSYNEQFF
TRBJ1-1 - TRBV10-3 TRBD1 CAISESDRENTEAFF
TRBJ1-2 - TRBV6-5 TRBD1 CASSYRVVGTGAGYTF
TRBJ2-6 - TRBV6-5 - CASSPGSGANVLTF
TRBJ2-1 - TRBV5-4 TRBD2 CASSLGYTSGNEQFF
TRBJ2-1 - TRBV4-3 TRBD2 CASSQARTSGGLIEQFF
TRBJ2-7 - TRBV19 - CATLRGLSYEQYF
TRBJ2-7 - TRBV18 TRBD1 CASHFSRGSYEQYF
TRBJ2-6 once TRBV9 TRBD1 CASSGTGTAGANVLTF
TRBJ2-2 - TRBV28 TRBD1 CASSLGTVNTGELFF
TRBJ2-1 - TRBV18 TRBD2 CASSDLSGRAFSEQFF
TRBJ1-6 - TRBV18 TRBD1 CASSPPQGVYNSPLHF